The rows below give T cell receptor beta chains drawn from one sample of a study of Ad26.COV2.S vaccination and SARS-CoV-2 variants. Assay used: immunoSEQ multiplex PCR; TCRdb lists only in-frame clones, some missing. The repertoire holds roughly 700,000 clones, approximately 88% seen once, with about 1.5% in the top ten. This specimen was peripheral blood, taken in a trial of Ad26.COV2.S vaccine versus placebo. The receptors shown here come from a person aged 18-60 years who received the Ad26.COV2.S COVID-19 vaccine or a placebo. CDR3s leave out the opening cysteine and the closing phenylalanine or tryptophan.

j_call: TRBJ2-6
v_call: TRBV24-1
cdr3_aa: ATSGSGTGFFSGANVLT

j_call: TRBJ1-3
v_call: TRBV25-1
cdr3_aa: ASAETSGNTIY

j_call: TRBJ1-1
v_call: TRBV7-9
cdr3_aa: ASSLGTGGPEAF

j_call: TRBJ2-5
v_call: TRBV7-3
cdr3_aa: ASSPSGGMETQY

j_call: TRBJ1-1
v_call: TRBV19
cdr3_aa: ASKGEPPEAF

j_call: TRBJ2-7
v_call: TRBV21-1
cdr3_aa: ASSSRDRSEQY

j_call: TRBJ2-7
v_call: TRBV7-2
cdr3_aa: ASSLEAFARYEQY

j_call: TRBJ1-1
v_call: TRBV7-6
cdr3_aa: ASTIEGGGNTEAF

j_call: TRBJ2-1
v_call: TRBV19
cdr3_aa: ASCSGGSYNEQF

j_call: TRBJ2-1
v_call: TRBV19
cdr3_aa: ASSRRTLYNEQF

j_call: TRBJ2-7
v_call: TRBV5-6
cdr3_aa: ASSLAFRQGAYEQY

j_call: TRBJ1-1
v_call: TRBV15
cdr3_aa: ATSRDTGGPRVNTEAF